A selection of T cell receptor beta chains follows, all from one sample in a study of neoadjuvant nivolumab and ipilimumab in lung cancer. The method was immunoSEQ multiplex PCR; TCRdb's version includes in-frame clones alone and lacks a portion of them. The top ten hold roughly 2.5% of the sample, which has 13,000 or so clones, approximately 94% seen once. The starting material was peripheral blood, obtained after neoadjuvant nivolumab, alone or with ipilimumab, at or shortly before surgery. These receptors were collected from an adult with non-small cell lung cancer. Each CDR3 is given with its conserved first and last residue. D genes are given only for firm matches. The listing skips clone size in some rows; elsewhere it reads once, few, many or a size class.

CDR3 length: 11
clone size: few
V gene: TRBV21-1
J gene: TRBJ2-7
D gene: NA
CDR3 DNA: TGTGCCAGCAGCAAAAGGGGCGAGCAGTACTTC
CDR3 protein: CASSKRGEQYF

CDR3 length: 14
clone size: NA
V gene: TRBV7-8
J gene: TRBJ1-4
D gene: NA
CDR3 DNA: TGTGCCAGCAAAGGTTTACAGTTTAATGAAAAACTGTTTTTT
CDR3 protein: CASKGLQFNEKLFF

CDR3 length: 14
clone size: NA
V gene: TRBV28
J gene: TRBJ1-2
D gene: NA
CDR3 DNA: TGTGCCAGCAGCCTGGGGGTGGCCATCGGGGGCTACACCTTC
CDR3 protein: CASSLGVAIGGYTF

CDR3 length: 15
clone size: NA
V gene: TRBV9
J gene: TRBJ1-3
D gene: TRBD1
CDR3 DNA: TGTGCCAGCAGCGGCGGACAGGGGGCTGGAAACACCATATATTTT
CDR3 protein: CASSGGQGAGNTIYF

CDR3 length: 20
clone size: NA
V gene: TRBV12-5
J gene: TRBJ2-6
D gene: TRBD1
CDR3 DNA: TGTGCTAGTGGTTTGCTCAACCTTCGGGACAGGGACTCTGGGGCCAACGTCCTGACTTTC
CDR3 protein: CASGLLNLRDRDSGANVLTF

CDR3 length: 16
clone size: NA
V gene: TRBV5-1
J gene: TRBJ2-2
D gene: NA
CDR3 DNA: TGCGCCAGCAGCTTGTACGGGCAGGGGAACACCGGGGAGCTGTTTTTT
CDR3 protein: CASSLYGQGNTGELFF

CDR3 length: 14
clone size: NA
V gene: TRBV30
J gene: TRBJ1-4
D gene: TRBD1
CDR3 DNA: TGTGCCTGGAGCCCCGGGACAGGAAGGGAAAAACTGTTTTTT
CDR3 protein: CAWSPGTGREKLFF

CDR3 length: 14
clone size: once
V gene: TRBV6-5
J gene: TRBJ1-1
D gene: NA
CDR3 DNA: TGTGCCAGCAGTTACATGCAGGTACGGACTGAAGCTTTCTTT
CDR3 protein: CASSYMQVRTEAFF

CDR3 length: 18
clone size: NA
V gene: TRBV18
J gene: TRBJ2-5
D gene: TRBD2
CDR3 DNA: TGTGCCAGCTCACCACGGCTAGCGGGAGGGCCGGCTTCGGAGACCCAGTACTTC
CDR3 protein: CASSPRLAGGPASETQYF

CDR3 length: 12
clone size: NA
V gene: TRBV9
J gene: TRBJ2-3
D gene: NA
CDR3 DNA: TGTGCCAGCAGCCAATCAGCAGATACGCAGTATTTT
CDR3 protein: CASSQSADTQYF

CDR3 length: 17
clone size: NA
V gene: TRBV5-4
J gene: TRBJ2-3
D gene: TRBD2
CDR3 DNA: TGTGCCAGCAGCCGCGTGGATAGCGGGAGGAGCACAGATACGCAGTATTTT
CDR3 protein: CASSRVDSGRSTDTQYF

CDR3 length: 16
clone size: NA
V gene: TRBV11-1
J gene: TRBJ2-7
D gene: TRBD1
CDR3 DNA: TGTGCCAGCAGCTTAGCCGGACAGGGGGCCTCCTACGAGCAGTACTTC
CDR3 protein: CASSLAGQGASYEQYF

CDR3 length: 14
clone size: NA
V gene: TRBV18
J gene: TRBJ2-5
D gene: NA
CDR3 DNA: TGTGCCAGCTCACCAGGTGTACAGCAAGAGACCCAGTACTTC
CDR3 protein: CASSPGVQQETQYF

CDR3 length: 15
clone size: NA
V gene: TRBV7-9
J gene: TRBJ2-7
D gene: TRBD1
CDR3 DNA: TGTGCCAGCAGCTCGAGGGACAGTATCTCCTACGAGCAGTACTTC
CDR3 protein: CASSSRDSISYEQYF

CDR3 length: 12
clone size: NA
V gene: TRBV19
J gene: TRBJ1-2
D gene: NA
CDR3 DNA: TGTGCCAGTAGTATCCGGGACTATGGCTACACCTTC
CDR3 protein: CASSIRDYGYTF

CDR3 length: 15
clone size: NA
V gene: TRBV6-6
J gene: TRBJ2-1
D gene: NA
CDR3 DNA: TGTGCCAGCACCGACGGAGACAGGAACTACAATGAGCAGTTCTTC
CDR3 protein: CASTDGDRNYNEQFF

CDR3 length: 15
clone size: NA
V gene: TRBV18
J gene: TRBJ2-2
D gene: NA
CDR3 DNA: TGTGCCAGCTCACCACTGAGCCGCGACACCGGGGAGCTGTTTTTT
CDR3 protein: CASSPLSRDTGELFF

CDR3 length: 15
clone size: NA
V gene: TRBV19
J gene: TRBJ2-1
D gene: TRBD2
CDR3 DNA: TGTGCCAGTCGGGGGCTAGCGGGAGATTACAATGAGCAGTTCTTC
CDR3 protein: CASRGLAGDYNEQFF

CDR3 length: 16
clone size: NA
V gene: TRBV7-9
J gene: TRBJ2-7
D gene: NA
CDR3 DNA: TGTGCCAGCAGTTCCTTTATAGGGGCCTTGGTGTACGAGCAGTACTTC
CDR3 protein: CASSSFIGALVYEQYF

CDR3 length: 15
clone size: NA
V gene: TRBV7-3
J gene: TRBJ1-1
D gene: TRBD1
CDR3 DNA: TGTGCCAGCAGCTTAATTGGAGGGGGCGGCACTGAAGCTTTCTTT
CDR3 protein: CASSLIGGGGTEAFF

CDR3 length: 18
clone size: NA
V gene: TRBV1
J gene: TRBJ2-1
D gene: NA
CDR3 DNA: TGCACCAGCAGCCAATCTCGTCTTGGGCAGGGGGCGCAGAATGAGCAGTTCTTC
CDR3 protein: CTSSQSRLGQGAQNEQFF

CDR3 length: 14
clone size: NA
V gene: TRBV5-1
J gene: TRBJ2-1
D gene: NA
CDR3 DNA: TGCGCCAGCGCCCCGAGGGAGACCTACAATGAGCAGTTCTTC
CDR3 protein: CASAPRETYNEQFF

CDR3 length: 14
clone size: NA
V gene: TRBV7-2
J gene: TRBJ2-3
D gene: NA
CDR3 DNA: TGTGCCAGCAGCTTAATACAGTTTAGTGATACGCAGTATTTT
CDR3 protein: CASSLIQFSDTQYF

CDR3 length: 16
clone size: NA
V gene: TRBV6-5
J gene: TRBJ2-1
D gene: TRBD2
CDR3 DNA: TGTGCCAGCAGTTACTCCATTAGCGGGGGAGGCAATGAGCAGTTCTTC
CDR3 protein: CASSYSISGGGNEQFF